Below, 26 T cell receptor beta chains from the same sample are listed, as sequenced in a study of T cell responses to AZD1222 COVID-19 vaccine. The data were produced by immunoSEQ multiplex PCR, yet TCRdb's version contains in-frame clones alone and is incomplete. The sample holds approximately 99,000 clones; about 92% are singletons and the top ten take approximately 3.1%. This material consisted of peripheral blood, taken on day 0 of MenACWY control vaccination. The receptors here all came from an adult in good health.

The genes are TRBV18 and TRBJ2-2; TRBD1 is a possible D gene (5 bases). The CDR3 has 15 amino acids. V lost 3 bases, J lost 7 bases, and 15 bases lay in between. Germline assignment: CDR1 KGHSH and CDR2 LQKENI. The DNA of the CDR3 is TGTGCCAGCTCACCGGCACCACAGGCCAACGGGGAGCTGTTTTTT. Protein: CASSPAPQANGELFF.

The V and J genes are TRBV2 and TRBJ2-1; D may match TRBD1 or TRBD2 (5 bases each). V was clipped by 2 bases and J by 4 bases, with 18 bases between them. This CDR3 is built from 17 residues. Per the germline V gene, CDR1 is SNHLY and CDR2 is FYNNEI. CDR3 DNA sequence: TGTGCCAGCAGTGAATGGGGGTCCAGTAATTCTTACAATGAGCAGTTCTTC. This codes for CASSEWGSSNSYNEQFF.

This chain joins TRBV7-2 and TRBJ2-7, with a possible D match to TRBD1 (5 bases). CDR3 length: 13 residues. Trimming took 1 base from V and 2 from J, leaving 6 bases between them. Germline V CDR1 and CDR2: SGHTA, FQGNSA. CDR3 sequence (DNA): TGTGCCAGCAGCTTAGTACAGGCCTACGAGCAGTACTTC. Residues: CASSLVQAYEQYF.

The chain has TRBV5-1 and TRBJ2-7; tentative D call: TRBD2 (5 bases). The CDR3 covers 14 residues. The germline V gene encodes CDR1 SGHRS and CDR2 YFSETQ. Deletions cut 1 base from V and 7 bases from J, with 15 bases between. The CDR3 sequence is CASSLRPDGGEQYF. In DNA, the CDR3 is TGCGCCAGCAGCTTGAGACCGGATGGCGGGGAGCAGTACTTC.

J is TRBJ2-2 and V is TRBV12-3 or TRBV12-4; 9 bases are a match to TRBD1. The J segment lost 6 bases and the V segment lost 5 bases, leaving 1 base of the junction unmatched. The CDR3 contains 13 residues. In DNA form, the CDR3 reads TGTGCCAGCAGTCGGACAGGGGCCGGGGAGCTGTTTTTT. Protein sequence: CASSRTGAGELFF.

The V and J genes are TRBV11-2 and TRBJ1-1; the match to TRBD1 covers 8 bases. This CDR3 contains 15 residues. J gave up 5 bases and V 2 bases, and 7 bases lay outside the gene matches. Germline V gene data show CDR1 as SGHAT and CDR2 as FQNNGV. For the CDR3, the DNA is TGTGCCAGCAGCTTACAGCAGGGGGCATGGACTGAAGCTTTCTTT. Residues: CASSLQQGAWTEAFF. The full variable domain, with the rest looked up from reference TRBV11-2 and TRBJ1-1, is EAGVAQSPRYKIIEKRQSVAFWCNPISGHATLYWYQQILGQGPKLLIQFQNNGVVDDSQLPKDRFSAERLKGVDSTLKIQPAKLEDSAVYLCASSLQQGAWTEAFFGQGTRLTVV.

The genes are TRBV11-2 and TRBJ2-5; D unresolved. Germline CDR1 and CDR2: SGHAT and FQNNGV. This CDR3 has 15 residues. V shed 4 bases and J shed 1 base, with 13 bases lying between them. The CDR3 loop reads CASSWRPGTQETQYF. DNA for the CDR3: TGTGCCAGCAGCTGGCGCCCAGGTACCCAAGAGACCCAGTACTTC.

The rearrangement joins TRBV11-2 to TRBJ2-2; D not certain. Trimming removed 0 bases at V and 6 bases at J, with 17 bases between. Germline lookup yields CDR1 SGHAT and CDR2 FQNNGV. This CDR3 comprises 17 residues. For the CDR3, the DNA is TGTGCCAGCAGCTTAGAACCCCTAGGCAGACGATCCGGGGAGCTGTTTTTT. Its protein product is CASSLEPLGRRSGELFF. Complete variable domain (other parts from reference TRBV11-2 and TRBJ2-2): EAGVAQSPRYKIIEKRQSVAFWCNPISGHATLYWYQQILGQGPKLLIQFQNNGVVDDSQLPKDRFSAERLKGVDSTLKIQPAKLEDSAVYLCASSLEPLGRRSGELFFGEGSRLTVL.

The count of this clone is one. The junction departs from the called germline gene at one end, perhaps through a read error. J is TRBJ1-1 and V is TRBV30; D uncertain. CDR1 is GTSNPN, CDR2 SVGIG, per germline (reference sequence). The CDR3 consists of 10 residues. The CDR3 nucleotides are TGTGCCGGGAGGGTCACTGAAGCTTTCTTT. It codes for CAGRVTEAFF. The variable domain in full, completed from reference TRBV30 and TRBJ1-1, reads SQTIHQWPATLVQPVGSPLSLECTVEGTSNPNLYWYRQAAGRGLQLLFYSVGIGQISSEVPQNLSASRPQDRQFILSSKKLLLSDSGFYLCAGRVTEAFFGQGTRLTVV.

The table lists this clone with a count of one. The chain couples TRBV6-4 to TRBJ1-1; 9 bases match TRBD1. The ends lost 0 bases at V and 5 bases at J; junction bases unmatched: 13. The length of the CDR3 is 18 residues. Germline V gene data show CDR1 as MRHNA and CDR2 as SNTAGT. CDR3 coding DNA: TGTGCCAGCAGTGACTCTGGTAGGAACAGGGGGCATCGAACTGAAGCTTTCTTT. Protein: CASSDSGRNRGHRTEAFF.

This clone was counted a few times. The chain recombines TRBV19 with TRBJ2-2, with D perhaps TRBD1 (5 bases). Per germline, CDR1 LNHDA and CDR2 SQIVND (reference sequence). Trimming took off 9 bases at V and 1 base at J, with 9 bases between the two ends. The CDR3 runs 13 residues. The CDR3 nucleotides are TGTGCCAGCACAACAGGGAACACCGGGGAGCTGTTTTTT. Translated: CASTTGNTGELFF. Combining the CDR3 with reference TRBV19 and TRBJ2-2 gives the whole variable domain DGGITQSPKYLFRKEGQNVTLSCEQNLNHDAMYWYRQDPGQGLRLIYYSQIVNDFQKGDIAEGYSVSREKKESFPLTVTSAQKNPTAFYLCASTTGNTGELFFGEGSRLTVL.

This chain connects TRBV6-2 or TRBV6-3 to TRBJ2-6; D not certain. Germline-derived CDR1 and CDR2 are MNHEY and SVGEGT. The CDR3 runs to 20 residues. V was trimmed by 2 bases and J by 1 base, leaving 21 bases between them. CDR3 sequence reads: CASSYPTFLGSSSGANVLTF. As DNA, the CDR3 is TGTGCCAGCAGTTACCCCACTTTCCTCGGTTCGTCTTCTGGGGCCAACGTCCTGACTTTC.

The chain carries TRBV6-2 or TRBV6-3 and TRBJ2-5; 12 bases line up with TRBD1. V lost 0 bases to trimming and J lost 3 bases; unmatched junction nucleotides: 5. The CDR3 spans 17 residues. CDR1 and CDR2 (germline): MNHEY, SVGEGT. In nucleotides, the CDR3 is TGTGCCAGCAGTTACTCGCCGGGACAGGGGGCAAAAGAGACCCAGTACTTC. The encoded protein is CASSYSPGQGAKETQYF.

The chain has TRBV4-3 and TRBJ1-2; D gene uncertain. V gave up 1 base and J gave up 6 bases, with 12 bases separating them. Germline V gene data show CDR1 as LGHNA and CDR2 as YSLEER. The CDR3 has 14 amino acids. As DNA, the CDR3 is TGCGCCAGCAGCCAAGGGAGGGCCGGGAATGGCTACACCTTC. This encodes CASSQGRAGNGYTF.

The gene calls are TRBV7-9 and TRBJ1-2; D is uncertain. The V end was cut by 10 bases, the J end by 3 bases, with 12 bases between. The CDR3 covers 12 residues. Germline-derived CDR1 and CDR2 are SEHNR and FQNEAQ (reference sequence). The CDR3 spells CAIEDGHYGYTF. The CDR3 region has the DNA TGTGCCATAGAGGACGGGCACTATGGCTACACCTTC. Full variable domain (rest looked up from reference TRBV7-9 and TRBJ1-2): DTGVSQNPRHKITKRGQNVTFRCDPISEHNRLYWYRQTLGQGPEFLTYFQNEAQLEKSRLLSDRFSAERPKGSFSTLEIQRTEQGDSAMYLCAIEDGHYGYTFGSGTRLTVV.

The CDR3 sequence is CASSSRTREFTDTQYF. In DNA form, the CDR3 reads TGTGCCAGCAGTTCCCGAACCCGGGAGTTCACAGATACGCAGTATTTT. The rearrangement joins TRBV28 to TRBJ2-3; perhaps TRBD2 as D (6 bases). Trimming removed 4 bases from V and 2 bases from J, with 16 bases in between. This CDR3 region has 16 residues. Germline CDR1 reads MDHEN; CDR2 reads SYDVKM.

The chain joins TRBV4-1 to TRBJ1-2, with 7 bases fitting TRBD1. The V gene end was trimmed by 8 bases and the J gene end by 3 bases; junction bases not matched to a gene: 12. CDR1 and CDR2 (germline): MGHRA, YSYEKL. The CDR3 extends over 15 amino acids. CDR3 in amino acids: CASGAEDRKYYGYTF. The CDR3 bases are TGCGCCAGCGGGGCAGAGGACAGGAAATACTATGGCTACACCTTC.

The chain is built from TRBV6-4 and TRBJ2-1; 10 bases are shared with TRBD2. The junction had 0 bases not matched to a gene; V was cut back by 4 bases and J by 0 bases. In germline, CDR1 is MRHNA, CDR2 SNTAGT. This CDR3 spans 15 amino acids. The CDR3 coding sequence is TGTGCCAGCAGTGCTAGCGGGGGCTCCTACAATGAGCAGTTCTTC. Translation gives CASSASGGSYNEQFF.

This chain joins TRBV18 and TRBJ1-2; tentative D call: TRBD1 (6 bases). The V end was cut by 2 bases, the J end by 8 bases, with 12 bases between. Looked up from germline, CDR1 is KGHSH and CDR2 is LQKENI. The CDR3 loop spans 13 amino acids. As DNA, the CDR3 is TGTGCCAGCTCACCAGCGGCGGGGGGCGGCTACACCTTC. This encodes CASSPAAGGGYTF.

CDR3: CASSLEGRDQPQHF. The CDR3 DNA reads as TGTGCCAGCAGCTTAGAGGGCAGGGACCAGCCCCAGCATTTT. The rearrangement uses TRBV7-9 and TRBJ1-5; D is perhaps TRBD1 (5 bases). Trimming took 1 base from V and 7 from J, leaving 11 bases between them. Germline assignment: CDR1 SEHNR and CDR2 FQNEAQ (reference sequence). The CDR3 sequence is 14 residues long.

The chain uses TRBV5-1 and TRBJ1-4; the D is unclear. Germline lookup yields CDR1 SGHRS and CDR2 YFSETQ. Trimming shortened V by 10 bases and J by 4 bases, and 23 bases separated the two germline ends. The CDR3 spans 16 residues. CDR3 sequence reads: CASQTGSSALNEKLFF. The CDR3, as DNA: TGCGCCTCCCAAACGGGGTCCTCCGCCCTTAATGAAAAACTGTTTTTT.

This chain connects TRBV4-3 to TRBJ1-5, with D possibly TRBD1 on 5 matching bases. V was pared by 1 base and J by 1 base, with 8 bases between. This CDR3 region has 15 residues. Germline CDR1 and CDR2: LGHNA and YSLEER. For the CDR3, the DNA is TGCGCCAGCAGCCAAGGACAGAGGAGCAATCAGCCCCAGCATTTT. It specifies CASSQGQRSNQPQHF.

The CDR3 nucleotides are TGTGCCAGCAGCAGTAGTGGCGGGACAGTTTACGAGCAGTACTTC. This encodes CASSSSGGTVYEQYF. The chain has TRBV9 and TRBJ2-7; a weak D match, TRBD1 (7 bases). CDR3 length equals 15 residues. V lost 4 bases and J 4 bases, leaving 18 bases between the germline ends. CDR1 and CDR2 (germline): SGDLS, YYNGEE.

The chain uses TRBV9 and TRBJ2-7; perhaps TRBD2 as D (6 bases). CDR1 and CDR2 (germline): SGDLS, YYNGEE. The CDR3 totals 13 residues. Trimming pared 7 bases from V and 7 bases from J, leaving 18 bases between. In DNA, the CDR3 is TGTGCCAGCTCCGGAGGGGCCGAGGAAGAGCAGTACTTC. The encoded protein is CASSGGAEEEQYF.

J is TRBJ2-3 and V is TRBV10-1, with D maybe TRBD2 (5 bases). Looked up from germline, CDR1 is WNHNN and CDR2 is SYGVQD (reference sequence). V was cut by 2 bases and J by 5 bases, with 14 bases left in between. CDR3 length: 15 amino acids. For the CDR3, the DNA is TGCGCCAGCAGTGAGGGTAGCGCGGGTAGAGATACGCAGTATTTT. It translates to CASSEGSAGRDTQYF.

The chain carries TRBV18 and TRBJ2-2; TRBD2 is a possible D gene (9 bases). CDR1 is KGHSH, CDR2 LQKENI, per germline. V was trimmed by 10 bases and J by 0 bases, leaving 27 bases between them. The CDR3 sequence is 19 residues long. The CDR3 DNA is TGTGCCACCCCATCGAGGCCTAGCGGGGACAGGACGAACACCGGGGAGCTGTTTTTT. Translating gives CATPSRPSGDRTNTGELFF.